The rows below give T cell receptor beta chains drawn from one sample of a study of CD8 T cells in Susac syndrome. One entry per CDR3 protein, called by TCRdb with MiXCR from the immunoSEQ multiplex PCR reads. Of about 190,000 distinct CDR3 sequences detected, more than 90% appear once; the ten largest clones hold around 0.096%. Sequencing was performed on CD4+ T cells from PBMCs. These receptors were collected from a human donor with Susac syndrome. Both conserved end residues are part of each CDR3. D genes are given only for firm matches. The size entry is marked missing in some rows and otherwise reads once, few, many or a size class.

>-|15|TRBV30|once|TRBJ1-1
CAWNRMGQQNTEAFF
TGTGCCTGGAACCGGATGGGGCAGCAGAACACTGAAGCTTTCTTT
>-|14|TRBV5-1|-|TRBJ2-7
CASSLGRQLAEQYF
TGCGCCAGCAGCTTGGGACGCCAACTAGCCGAGCAGTACTTC
>-|14|TRBV29-1|once|TRBJ2-5
CSVELLALVETQYF
TGCAGCGTTGAGTTGCTAGCGTTAGTAGAGACCCAGTACTTC
>TRBD1|16|TRBV5-1|-|TRBJ1-5
CASSAGTGGVNQPQHF
TGCGCCAGCAGCGCAGGGACAGGGGGCGTCAATCAGCCCCAGCATTTT
>TRBD1|15|TRBV23-1|-|TRBJ1-2
CASSQSGDRDYGYTF
TGCGCCAGCAGTCAATCGGGGGACAGGGACTATGGCTACACCTTC
>-|16|TRBV2|-|TRBJ1-5
CASTRERLASNQPQHF
TGTGCCAGCACCAGAGAACGGTTGGCCAGCAATCAGCCCCAGCATTTT
>-|15|TRBV5-6|-|TRBJ2-3
CASSIGIGRQHTQYF
TGTGCCAGCAGCATCGGGATAGGAAGACAGCATACGCAGTATTTT
>-|15|TRBV4-2|-|TRBJ1-6
CASSQARGGNSPLHF
TGTGCCAGCAGCCAAGCGAGGGGGGGTAATTCACCCCTCCACTTT
>TRBD1|15|TRBV20-1|-|TRBJ2-5
CSARAFRDSQETQYF
TGCAGTGCTAGGGCCTTCCGGGACAGTCAAGAGACCCAGTACTTC
>-|13|TRBV6-6|-|TRBJ2-7
CASRSTGPYEQYF
TGTGCCAGCAGGTCGACAGGCCCCTACGAGCAGTACTTC
>TRBD2|15|TRBV3-1|-|TRBJ2-5
CASRPGTSGVETQYF
TGTGCCAGCAGACCAGGGACTAGCGGGGTGGAGACCCAGTACTTC
>-|14|TRBV6-2/TRBV6-3|-|TRBJ2-1
CASSLMGSYNEQFF
TGTGCCAGCAGTTTAATGGGCTCCTACAATGAGCAGTTCTTC
>TRBD1|13|TRBV6-5|-|TRBJ2-7
CASSDSGTGGLYF
TGTGCCAGCAGTGACTCGGGGACAGGGGGCTTGTACTTC
>-|13|TRBV6-1|-|TRBJ1-5
CASSDLVFQPQHF
TGTGCCAGCAGTGATCTGGTGTTTCAGCCCCAGCATTTT
>TRBD1|13|TRBV6-2/TRBV6-3|-|TRBJ1-5
CASTSTGHQPQHF
TGTGCCAGCACCTCGACAGGGCATCAGCCCCAGCATTTT
>TRBD2|15|TRBV10-3|once|TRBJ2-5
CAISGISGGLETQYF
TGTGCCATCAGTGGCATTAGCGGGGGGTTGGAGACCCAGTACTTC
>-|15|TRBV3-1|-|TRBJ2-1
CASSQDYRYYNEQFF
TGTGCCAGCAGCCAAGATTACAGATACTACAATGAGCAGTTCTTC
>TRBD2|13|TRBV5-6|-|TRBJ2-1
CASSPGLAFEQFF
TGTGCCAGCAGCCCGGGACTAGCTTTCGAGCAGTTCTTC
>-|15|TRBV5-1|-|TRBJ2-1
CASSLGQGPYNEQFF
TGCGCCAGCAGCTTGGGGCAGGGACCCTACAATGAGCAGTTCTTC
>-|11|TRBV20-1|-|TRBJ1-2
CSATSWRGYTF
TGCAGTGCTACCTCTTGGAGGGGCTACACCTTC
>TRBD1|13|TRBV19|-|TRBJ1-1
CASSSQGAMEAFF
TGTGCCAGTAGTAGCCAGGGGGCTATGGAAGCTTTCTTT
>TRBD1|15|TRBV20-1|-|TRBJ1-2
CSAGRDSRFQEGYTF
TGCAGTGCTGGCCGGGACAGCCGATTCCAAGAAGGCTACACCTTC
>TRBD2|15|TRBV20-1|-|TRBJ2-7
CSARTPGLGPYEQYF
TGCAGTGCTAGAACCCCGGGACTAGGGCCCTACGAGCAGTACTTC
>-|12|TRBV12-3/TRBV12-4|-|TRBJ1-4
CASSQTNEKLFF
TGTGCCAGCAGTCAAACTAATGAAAAACTGTTTTTT
>-|17|TRBV5-4|-|TRBJ1-1
CASSRGGRRGWDTEAFF
TGTGCCAGCAGCCGGGGAGGTAGGAGGGGCTGGGACACTGAAGCTTTCTTT